The 26 T cell receptor beta chains below all came from one sample that was sequenced in a study of shared clonotypes between healthy human individuals. Naive CD8 populations comprised CD45RO-negative cells positively selected for CCR7, excluding terminally differentiated effector memory CD45RA+ cells. This table comes from immunoSEQ multiplex PCR, and its TCRdb copy is limited to in-frame clones, with some not included. The table includes about 680,000 clones, about 92% detected once. Sequencing input: naive CD8+ T cells sorted from blood. The receptors stem from a man aged 25-45 years in good health.

V usage is TRBV2 and J usage is TRBJ1-3, with D unresolved. The CDR3 is 15 residues long. Per the germline V gene, CDR1 is SNHLY and CDR2 is FYNNEI. The V and J ends lost 1 base and 2 bases respectively, with 9 bases between them. The CDR3 DNA follows: TGTGCCAGCAGTGAAGGCTTAGGGACTGGAAACACCATATATTTT. This sequence encodes CASSEGLGTGNTIYF.

V is TRBV7-6 and J is TRBJ2-7; the D call may be TRBD1 or TRBD2 (6 bases each). The V and J ends lost 5 bases and 0 bases respectively, with 14 bases between them. Germline loops: CDR1 SGHVS, CDR2 FNYEAQ. The CDR3 consists of 15 residues. For the CDR3, the DNA is TGTGCCAGCAGCGTAGGGGGACTGATCTCCTACGAGCAGTACTTC. Its translation: CASSVGGLISYEQYF.

This rearrangement joins TRBV7-9 to TRBJ2-7; D uncertain. Trimming cost V 4 bases and J 6 bases, with 19 bases left between them. The CDR3 is made up of 15 amino acids. CDR1 and CDR2 (germline): SEHNR, FQNEAQ (reference sequence). CDR3 sequence (DNA): TGTGCCAGCAGCTACGACGAACGCAGGTCCGCCGAGCAGTACTTC. It is translated as CASSYDERRSAEQYF.

The V gene is TRBV29-1, the J gene TRBJ2-3; TRBD1 aligns across 9 bases. CDR3 size: 15 residues. Looked up from germline, CDR1 is SQVTM and CDR2 is ANQGSEA. The V and J ends lost 6 bases and 8 bases, in that order; junction bases with no gene match: 15. The CDR3 protein is CSVTIRDRALGTQYF. DNA of the CDR3: TGCAGCGTGACAATCCGGGACAGGGCCCTCGGTACGCAGTATTTT.

The rearrangement joins TRBV19 to TRBJ2-7; D gene ambiguous. The CDR3 runs 13 residues. Trimming took 5 bases from V and 3 from J, leaving 11 bases between them. Germline V gene sequence: CDR1 LNHDA, CDR2 SQIVND (reference sequence). The DNA for the CDR3 is TGTGCCAGTAGTTTTACGGCAGACTACGAGCAGTACTTC. As protein: CASSFTADYEQYF. Filled out from reference TRBV19 and TRBJ2-7, the complete variable domain reads DGGITQSPKYLFRKEGQNVTLSCEQNLNHDAMYWYRQDPGQGLRLIYYSQIVNDFQKGDIAEGYSVSREKKESFPLTVTSAQKNPTAFYLCASSFTADYEQYFGPGTRLTVT.

The chain uses TRBV28 and TRBJ1-5; TRBD1 matches at 8 bases. The CDR3 covers 18 residues. V gave up 7 bases and J gave up 2 bases; unmatched junction bases: 16. Germline CDR1 is MDHEN and CDR2 is SYDVKM. CDR3 sequence: CASTSESDRALGNQPQHF. The CDR3 DNA sequence: TGTGCCAGCACCTCGGAATCGGACAGGGCTTTAGGCAATCAGCCCCAGCATTTT.

V and J are TRBV10-3 and TRBJ2-7; maybe TRBD1 (5 bases). The CDR3 is made up of 11 amino acids. The V gene's germline CDR1 is ENHRY and CDR2 SYGVKD. Between the trimmed V and J ends, which lost 10 bases and 1 base, there was a span of 8 bases. The CDR3 sequence is CATQGSYEQYF. The DNA of the CDR3 is TGTGCCACCCAGGGTTCCTACGAGCAGTACTTC.

The V and J genes are TRBV2 and TRBJ2-7; 9 bases are a match to TRBD2. The junction had 12 bases not matched to a gene; V was cut back by 10 bases and J by 2 bases. This CDR3 has 15 amino acids. The germline gives CDR1 SNHLY, CDR2 FYNNEI. CDR3 DNA sequence: TGTGCCACATACAGGGCGCGGGAGGGGACCTACGAGCAGTACTTC. Residues: CATYRAREGTYEQYF.

This clone was seen a few times. The rearrangement joins TRBV6-5 to TRBJ2-7, with D hard to call. Germline V gene data show CDR1 as MNHEY and CDR2 as SVGAGI. This CDR3 has 14 residues. V shed 1 base and J shed 2 bases, with 9 bases lying between them. The CDR3 DNA follows: TGTGCCAGCAGTTACTACGTGGGGACCTACGAGCAGTACTTC. Residues: CASSYYVGTYEQYF.

The chain combines TRBV9 with TRBJ2-5; D remains ambiguous. The CDR3 totals 16 residues. Germline CDR1 reads SGDLS; CDR2 reads YYNGEE. V gave up 0 bases and J gave up 1 base, with 13 bases separating them. This CDR3 reads CASSVGELVSQETQYF. In nucleotides, the CDR3 is TGTGCCAGCAGCGTAGGAGAGCTAGTCAGCCAAGAGACCCAGTACTTC. The complete variable domain, with remaining parts taken from reference TRBV9 and TRBJ2-5, reads DSGVTQTPKHLITATGQRVTLRCSPRSGDLSVYWYQQSLDQGLQFLIQYYNGEERAKGNILERFSAQQFPDLHSELNLSSLELGDSALYFCASSVGELVSQETQYFGPGTRLLVL.

The chain recombines TRBV18 with TRBJ2-5; TRBD1 agrees at 7 bases. CDR3 length: 16 amino acids. V gave up 5 bases and J gave up 1 base; unmatched junction bases: 10. Germline loops: CDR1 KGHSH, CDR2 LQKENI. The CDR3 reads CASSDWDSTLQETQYF. For the CDR3, the DNA is TGTGCCAGCTCAGATTGGGACAGCACCCTCCAAGAGACCCAGTACTTC. The whole variable domain, filled in from reference TRBV18 and TRBJ2-5, reads NAGVMQNPRHLVRRRGQEARLRCSPMKGHSHVYWYRQLPEEGLKFMVYLQKENIIDESGMPKERFSAEFPKEGPSILRIQQVVRGDSAAYFCASSDWDSTLQETQYFGPGTRLLVL.

At least ten counts were recorded for this clone. This chain links TRBV27 with TRBJ2-1; 8 nucleotides match TRBD2. Germline V gene lookup returns CDR1 MNHEY and CDR2 SMNVEV (reference sequence). The CDR3 covers 14 residues. The J segment lost 6 bases and the V segment lost 9 bases, leaving 10 bases of the junction unmatched. CDR3 loop: CASRIAGFVNEQFF. The CDR3 bases are TGTGCCAGTAGAATAGCGGGATTCGTCAATGAGCAGTTCTTC.

By proportion, this clone is medium-sized. The rearrangement links TRBV10-3 to TRBJ2-6; D remains unclear. The V gene lost 0 bases and the J gene lost 0 bases, with 3 bases spanning the gap. Germline V lookup: CDR1 ENHRY, CDR2 SYGVKD. CDR3 length: 15 amino acids. The CDR3 sequence is CAISESHSGANVLTF. The DNA for the CDR3 is TGTGCCATCAGTGAGTCTCACTCTGGGGCCAACGTCCTGACTTTC.

This CDR3 is CASSWDSSLYGYTF. The CDR3 DNA reads TGTGCCAGCAGTTGGGACAGTTCCCTCTATGGCTACACCTTC. The V gene is TRBV5-4, the J gene TRBJ1-2; 7 bases map to TRBD1. The V gene end was trimmed by 5 bases and the J gene end by 4 bases; junction bases not matched to a gene: 8. Germline CDR1 and CDR2: SGHNT and YYREEE (reference sequence). CDR3 length: 14 residues. The full variable domain, with the rest looked up from reference TRBV5-4 and TRBJ1-2, is ETGVTQSPTHLIKTRGQQVTLRCSSQSGHNTVSWYQQALGQGPQFIFQYYREEENGRGNFPPRFSGLQFPNYSSELNVNALELDDSALYLCASSWDSSLYGYTFGSGTRLTVV.

J is TRBJ2-7 and V is TRBV11-3; no definite D call. Germline V gives CDR1 SGHNT, CDR2 YENEEA. Between the trimmed V and J ends, which lost 5 bases and 6 bases, there was a span of 11 bases. The CDR3 totals 12 residues. The CDR3 DNA is TGTGCCAGCAGCCATGGTAGGTTCGAGCAGTACTTC. Translated, it gives CASSHGRFEQYF.

This clone was counted once. J is TRBJ2-1 and V is TRBV7-6; D not certain. Trimming took off 1 base at V and 4 bases at J, with 11 bases between the two ends. The CDR3 runs to 15 residues. CDR1 is SGHVS and CDR2 is FNYEAQ in the germline V gene. The CDR3 DNA reads TGTGCCAGCAGCTTAGTCGGTGGGTTATACAATGAGCAGTTCTTC. Translating gives CASSLVGGLYNEQFF.

The chain links TRBV11-2 to TRBJ1-2, with D possibly matching TRBD1 (5 bases). Germline assignment: CDR1 SGHAT and CDR2 FQNNGV. Trimming cost V 0 bases and J 5 bases, with 13 bases left between them. CDR3 length equals 15 residues. CDR3: CASSLEATANYGYTF. In DNA form, the CDR3 reads TGTGCCAGCAGCTTAGAGGCGACAGCAAATTATGGCTACACCTTC.

V gene TRBV29-1 combines with J gene TRBJ2-7, with 11 nucleotides matching TRBD2. The V gene end was trimmed by 3 bases and the J gene end by 4 bases; junction bases not matched to a gene: 8. The germline gives CDR1 SQVTM, CDR2 ANQGSEA. The CDR3 length is 15 residues. The DNA for the CDR3 is TGCAGCGTTGATGGGCTAGCGGGAGGTGAATACGAGCAGTACTTC. This translates into CSVDGLAGGEYEQYF.

With respect to this clone: Only one base separates this from a far larger clonotype, so it likely reflects a read error. The chain employs TRBV7-8 and TRBJ2-1; no reliable D call. Looked up from germline, CDR1 is SGHVS and CDR2 is FQNEAQ. The CDR3 has 13 residues. Between the trimmed V and J ends, which lost 1 base and 0 bases, there was a span of 1 base. The CDR3: CASSLDSYNEQFF. The CDR3 nucleotides are TGTGCCAGCAGCTTAGACTCCTACAATGAGCAGTTCTTC.

Turning to this clone: The same CDR3 also results from other DNA sequences found in this sample. This chain links TRBV9 with TRBJ2-7; D is unresolved. The CDR3 spans 15 residues. V lost 2 bases and J 0 bases, leaving 12 bases between the germline ends. Germline CDR1 and CDR2: SGDLS and YYNGEE. CDR3 coding DNA: TGTGCCAGCAGCGTCGGGTCCCCGAGCTCCTACGAGCAGTACTTC. It translates to CASSVGSPSSYEQYF.

The J gene is TRBJ2-7, the V gene TRBV2; 7 bases are shared with TRBD1. CDR1 and CDR2 from the germline V gene are SNHLY and FYNNEI. This CDR3 has 14 amino acids. With V trimmed by 6 bases and J by 0 bases, 5 bases remained unmatched. The CDR3 is CASSGDSSSYEQYF. CDR3 DNA sequence: TGTGCCAGCAGCGGGGACAGCAGCTCCTACGAGCAGTACTTC.

The chain carries TRBV29-1 and TRBJ2-3; 13 bases align to TRBD2. CDR1 and CDR2 (germline): SQVTM, ANQGSEA. This CDR3 has 15 residues. After removal of 3 bases from V and 4 bases from J, the junction contained 4 bases not matched to a gene. Here the CDR3 DNA reads TGCAGCGTTGAGATAGGACTAGCGGGAGCAGATACGCAGTATTTT. Protein product: CSVEIGLAGADTQYF.

This chain joins TRBV7-2 and TRBJ2-7, with 9 bases matching TRBD1. CDR3 size: 16 residues. Germline CDR1 is SGHTA and CDR2 is FQGNSA. The V gene end was trimmed by 5 bases and the J gene end by 5 bases; junction bases not matched to a gene: 13. The CDR3 region has the DNA TGTGCCAGCAGCCATTACCGGGCACAGGGGGCCAACGAGCAGTACTTC. Protein sequence: CASSHYRAQGANEQYF.

A remark on this clone: The sample contains more than one DNA sequence encoding this CDR3. This chain joins TRBV27 and TRBJ2-7, with 7 bases fitting TRBD2. This CDR3 spans 12 amino acids. Losses at the gene ends were 6 bases for V and 4 bases for J; bases not matched to a gene: 3. CDR1 is MNHEY, CDR2 SMNVEV, per germline (reference sequence). CDR3 bases: TGTGCCAGCAGCCCTAGCGGTTACGAGCAGTACTTC. Its protein is CASSPSGYEQYF.

Comments on this clone: Other DNA sequences in this specimen translate into the identical CDR3. This rearrangement joins TRBV19 to TRBJ2-1; D gene unclear. This CDR3 is 13 amino acids long. Germline CDR1 reads LNHDA; CDR2 reads SQIVND (reference sequence). V shed 3 bases and J shed 5 bases, with 8 bases lying between them. CDR3 sequence: CASSIDRDNEQFF. The CDR3 bases are TGTGCCAGTAGTATCGACCGTGACAATGAGCAGTTCTTC.

The chain couples TRBV28 to TRBJ2-7, with D possibly being TRBD1 (5 bases). This CDR3 has 14 amino acids. Deletions cut 2 bases from V and 5 bases from J, with 13 bases between. CDR1 is MDHEN and CDR2 is SYDVKM in the germline V gene. The CDR3 is CASSLVPGSHEQYF. CDR3 nucleotides: TGTGCCAGCAGTTTAGTCCCAGGGTCGCACGAGCAGTACTTC.